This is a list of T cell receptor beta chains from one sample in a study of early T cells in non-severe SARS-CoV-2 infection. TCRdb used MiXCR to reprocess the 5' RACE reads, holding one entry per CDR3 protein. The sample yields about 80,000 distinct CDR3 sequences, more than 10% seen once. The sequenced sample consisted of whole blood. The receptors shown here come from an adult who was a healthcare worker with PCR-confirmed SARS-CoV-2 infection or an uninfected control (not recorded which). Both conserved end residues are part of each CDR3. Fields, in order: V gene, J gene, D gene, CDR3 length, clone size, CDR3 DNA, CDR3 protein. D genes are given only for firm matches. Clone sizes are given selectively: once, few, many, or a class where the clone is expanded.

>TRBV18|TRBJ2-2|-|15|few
TGTGCCAGCTCACCGTCGGGGGACTACACCGGGGAGCTGTTTTTT
CASSPSGDYTGELFF
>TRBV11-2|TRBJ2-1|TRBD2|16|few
TGTGCCAGCAGCTCATGGACTAGCGGGAGATTTAGTGAGCAGTTCTTC
CASSSWTSGRFSEQFF
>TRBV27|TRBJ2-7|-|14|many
TGTGCCAGCAGTTCCGGGACGCAGGCCTACGAGCAGTACTTC
CASSSGTQAYEQYF
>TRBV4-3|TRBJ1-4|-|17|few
TGCGCCAGCAGCCAAGAAGTGGCAGCACTGGGGAAAGAAAAACTGTTTTTT
CASSQEVAALGKEKLFF
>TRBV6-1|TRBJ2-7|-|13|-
TGTGCCAGCAGGGAGACGGCGGGTGACGAGCAGTACTTC
CASRETAGDEQYF
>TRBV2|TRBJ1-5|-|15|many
TGTGCCAGCACTATAATGGGGCAGGGGAATCAGCCCCAGCATTTT
CASTIMGQGNQPQHF
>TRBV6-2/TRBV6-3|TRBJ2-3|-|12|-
TGTGCCAGCAGTACCGGAGGAGATACGCAGTATTTT
CASSTGGDTQYF
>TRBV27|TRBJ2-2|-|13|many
TGTGCCAGCAGTATCATTACAACCGGGGAGCTGTTTTTT
CASSIITTGELFF
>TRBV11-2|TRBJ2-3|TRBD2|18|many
TGTGCCAGCAGCGCACAGGGGGGACTAGCGGCTAGCACAGATACGCAGTATTTT
CASSAQGGLAASTDTQYF
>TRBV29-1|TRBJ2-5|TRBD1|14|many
TGCAGCGTTGAAGATCGTGGGGACAGGGGGACCCAGTACTTC
CSVEDRGDRGTQYF
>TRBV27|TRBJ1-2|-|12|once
TGTGCCAGCAGGGCGGGAAACTATGGCTACACCTTC
CASRAGNYGYTF
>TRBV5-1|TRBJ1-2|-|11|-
TGCGCCAGCAGCTCTGGGGGAGGCTACACCTTC
CASSSGGGYTF
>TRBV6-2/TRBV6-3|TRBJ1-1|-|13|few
TGTGCCAGCAGTTACAGTATGAACACTGAAGCTTTCTTT
CASSYSMNTEAFF
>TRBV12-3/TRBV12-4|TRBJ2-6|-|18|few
TGTGCCAGCAGATCCCGGGACTCCCTTGGCTCTGGGGCCAACGTCCTGACTTTC
CASRSRDSLGSGANVLTF
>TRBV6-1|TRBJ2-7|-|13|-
TGTGCCAGCAACTTACAGGGATCCTACGAGCAGTACTTC
CASNLQGSYEQYF
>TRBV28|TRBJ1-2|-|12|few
TGTGCCAGCAGTTTGGTAGGGTGGGGCTACACCTTC
CASSLVGWGYTF
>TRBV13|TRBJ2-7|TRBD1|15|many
TGTGCCAGCAGCCATACCGGGACAGAACTTTACGAGCAGTACTTC
CASSHTGTELYEQYF
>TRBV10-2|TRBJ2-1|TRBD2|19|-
TGCGCCAGCATCAGTTGGACTAGCGGGATAAGGATCCCTCGGGATGAGCAGTTCTTC
CASISWTSGIRIPRDEQFF
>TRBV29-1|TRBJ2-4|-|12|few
TGCAGCGCGGACAGCGCGGGAGACATTCAGTACTTC
CSADSAGDIQYF
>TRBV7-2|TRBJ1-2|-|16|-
TGTGCCAGCAGCTTAGGGAGTATTTTGGGGGGCTTTGGCTACACCTTC
CASSLGSILGGFGYTF
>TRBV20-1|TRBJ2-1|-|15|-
TGCAGTGCCTGGACAGTTTCCCAGTACCAAGAGACCCAGTTCTTC
CSAWTVSQYQETQFF
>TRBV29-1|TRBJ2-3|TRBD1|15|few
TGCAGCGTTGTCATGGGACAGGGTCATGGAGATACGCAGTATTTT
CSVVMGQGHGDTQYF
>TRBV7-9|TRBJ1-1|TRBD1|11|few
TGTGCCAGCAGCCCCGACAGGGGAGCTTTCTTT
CASSPDRGAFF
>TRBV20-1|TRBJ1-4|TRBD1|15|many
TGCAGTGCTATCGATACCGGGACAGGGGACGAAAAACTGTTTTTT
CSAIDTGTGDEKLFF
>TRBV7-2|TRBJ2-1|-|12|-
TGTGCCAGCAGCCCCTGGACTGGTGAGCAGTTCTTC
CASSPWTGEQFF
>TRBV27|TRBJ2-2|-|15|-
TGTGCCAGCAGTTTATATGGAGGATGGACCGGGGAGCTGTTTTTT
CASSLYGGWTGELFF
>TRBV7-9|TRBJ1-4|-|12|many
TGTGCCAGCAGGGCCCCAGGAGAAAAACTGTTTTTT
CASRAPGEKLFF
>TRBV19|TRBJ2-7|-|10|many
TGTGCCAGCCAACACGGGGAGCAGTACTTC
CASQHGEQYF
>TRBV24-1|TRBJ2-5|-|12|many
TGTGCCACCAGTGATCCCCAAGAGACCCAGTACTTC
CATSDPQETQYF
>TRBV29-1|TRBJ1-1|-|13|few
TGCAGCGTTGAAGGGCAGATGAACACTGAAGCTTTCTTT
CSVEGQMNTEAFF
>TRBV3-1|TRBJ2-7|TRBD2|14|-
TGTGCCAGCAGCCCCCTAGCGGGAGCCTACGAGCAGTACTTC
CASSPLAGAYEQYF
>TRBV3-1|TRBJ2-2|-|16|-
TGTGCCAGCAGCCTTCGCGGCCAGGCGGGCACCGGGGAGCTGTTTTTT
CASSLRGQAGTGELFF
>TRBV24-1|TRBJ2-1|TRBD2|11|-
TGTGCCACCAGTTTGGGGGGGGAGCAGTTCTTC
CATSLGGEQFF
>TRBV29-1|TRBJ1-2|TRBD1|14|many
TGCAGCGTCGCCGTAATAAAGGGGGCGGATGGCTACACCTTC
CSVAVIKGADGYTF
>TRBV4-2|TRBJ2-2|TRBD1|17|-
TGTGCCAGCAGCCAAGATGGGGGACAGATGAACACCGGGGAGCTGTTTTTT
CASSQDGGQMNTGELFF
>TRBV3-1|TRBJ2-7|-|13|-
TGTGCCAGCAGCCTAGCATTTTCCTACGAGCAGTACTTC
CASSLAFSYEQYF
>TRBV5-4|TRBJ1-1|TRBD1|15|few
TGTGCCAGCAGCCCCCCGGGACAGAGGAACACTGAAGCTTTCTTT
CASSPPGQRNTEAFF
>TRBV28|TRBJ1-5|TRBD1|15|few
TGTGCCAGCAGTTCCCGGACAGGGAGGAATCAGCCCCAGCATTTT
CASSSRTGRNQPQHF
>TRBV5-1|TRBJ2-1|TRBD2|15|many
TGCGCCAGCAGCTTACTAGCGGGTCGGATCAATGAGCAGTTCTTC
CASSLLAGRINEQFF
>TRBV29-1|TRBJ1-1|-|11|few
TGCAGCGTTAAGGTGAACACTGAAGCTTTCTTT
CSVKVNTEAFF